Below are 4 T cell receptor beta chains sequenced from a single sample in a study of Ad26.COV2.S vaccination and SARS-CoV-2 variants (dated by TCRdb to the early 2020s). Per the publication, the treatment or condition label means: around 19 received Ad26.COV2.S at low or high dose, single or two shots; about 5 received placebo; per-sample allocation not given. Repertoires of vaccine and placebo recipients were sequenced from samples collected on day 63 after the first injection. Preparation of the library involved the immunoSEQ multiplex PCR assay. Sourced from immuneACCESS, this table was stored by TCRdb with only in-frame sequences that have V and J called. A share of the clones is absent; for the studies checked, an unresolved V gene accounts for under half, and the remainder has no known explanation. This sample has 500,000 or so clones in its table, and approximately 92% of those were observed once. The ten largest clones take up about 2.4% of the sample.

The source was peripheral blood, collected in a trial of Ad26.COV2.S vaccine versus placebo. The receptors here all came from a person between 18 and 65 years old who received the Ad26.COV2.S COVID-19 vaccine or a placebo.

The table lists this clone with a few counts. The chain carries TRBV18 and TRBJ2-7; D ambiguous. The CDR3 consists of 14 residues. Germline values: CDR1 KGHSH, CDR2 LQKENI. Trimming shortened V by 4 bases and J by 3 bases, and 13 bases separated the two germline ends. In nucleotides, the CDR3 is TGTGCCAGCTCACAGCGACGGCTGATCTACGAGCAGTACTTC. Its protein is CASSQRRLIYEQYF.

V gene TRBV27 combines with J gene TRBJ2-7; D possibly corresponds to TRBD2 (7 bases). V was clipped by 3 bases and J by 5 bases, with 14 bases between them. Germline CDR1 and CDR2: MNHEY and SMNVEV (reference sequence). The CDR3 has 14 residues. The CDR3 DNA sequence: TGTGCCAGCAGTTTCTGGGGGGGGCAAAACGAGCAGTACTTC. The encoded protein is CASSFWGGQNEQYF.

The genes are TRBV2 and TRBJ2-1; 7 positions agree with TRBD2. This CDR3 contains 15 residues. Germline trimming cut 6 bases from V and 4 bases from J; bases unmatched to any gene: 9. From germline, CDR1 is SNHLY and CDR2 FYNNEI. The CDR3 coding sequence is TGTGCCAGCAGCGCGTCTCGCGGGGGTTACAATGAGCAGTTCTTC. Its translation is CASSASRGGYNEQFF.

For this clone: Mismatch with germline at one junction end may stem from a read error. The V gene is TRBV19, the J gene TRBJ2-2; 13 bases are a match to TRBD2. There are 16 residues in the CDR3. Germline CDR1 is LNHDA and CDR2 is SQIVND (reference sequence). CDR3 loop: CASSGLAGASTRELFF. In DNA, the CDR3 is TGTGCCAGTAGTGGACTAGCGGGAGCGTCCACCCGGGAGCTGTTTTTT.